Each of the 18 T cell receptor beta chains below was sequenced from the same sample in a study of blood T cell repertoires in COVID-19. This table comes from immunoSEQ multiplex PCR, and its TCRdb copy is limited to in-frame clones, with some not included. The sample lists 70,000 or so clones; roughly 86% were seen once. The sequenced sample was peripheral blood. These receptors were obtained from an older woman with acute or convalescent COVID-19.

The chain recombines TRBV27 with TRBJ2-7, with a weak D call TRBD2 (5 bases). V lost 0 bases to trimming and J lost 6 bases, with 6 bases between them. The CDR3 totals 12 residues. In germline, CDR1 is MNHEY, CDR2 SMNVEV (reference sequence). The chain's CDR3 is CASSLSGGEQYF. In DNA, the CDR3 is TGTGCCAGCAGTTTATCCGGAGGCGAGCAGTACTTC.

The chain couples TRBV12-3 or TRBV12-4 to TRBJ1-5; D not resolved. The CDR3 length is 11 residues. V lost 3 bases and J lost 11, with 8 bases in between. CDR3 bases: TGTGCCAGCAGTTTTCAGGCCGCCCAGCATTTT. It specifies CASSFQAAQHF.

This clone has a handful of counts. The CDR3 DNA reads as TGTGCCAGCAGCCAAGAGGGTGGCAGAGGCTATGGCTACACCTTC. Translation: CASSQEGGRGYGYTF. The chain couples TRBV3-1 (or the pseudogene TRBV3-2) to TRBJ1-2; D ambiguous. Trimming stripped 0 bases from V and 4 bases from J, with 12 bases between. The CDR3 runs 15 residues. The V gene's germline CDR1 is LGHDT and CDR2 YNNKEL (reference sequence).

The V call is TRBV6-5, the J call TRBJ2-2, with TRBD1 matching 10 bases. The germline gives CDR1 MNHEY, CDR2 SVGAGI. V gave up 10 bases and J gave up 3 bases; unmatched junction bases: 5. The CDR3 is 14 amino acids. CDR3 coding DNA: TGTGCCACCAAGGACAGGGGGGACACCGGGGAGCTGTTTTTT. Its protein is CATKDRGDTGELFF.

The rearrangement uses TRBV11-3 and TRBJ2-2, with D perhaps TRBD1 (6 bases). The germline gives CDR1 SGHNT, CDR2 YENEEA. V lost 4 bases, J lost 7 bases, and 13 bases lay in between. The CDR3 is 14 residues long. The CDR3 nucleotides are TGTGCCAGCAGCTCAAGGGGGTTCGGCGGGGAGCTGTTTTTT. Encoded protein: CASSSRGFGGELFF.

The J gene is TRBJ1-4, the V gene TRBV4-2; 12 bases map to TRBD1. The V segment lost 1 base and the J segment 4 bases; nucleotides outside the gene matches: 4. The CDR3 extends over 17 amino acids. Germline loops: CDR1 LGHNA, CDR2 YNFKEQ. The CDR3 bases are TGTGCCAGCAGCCAAGCGGGACAGGGGGCAGGTAATGAAAAACTGTTTTTT. It specifies CASSQAGQGAGNEKLFF.

This clone was observed a single time. This chain joins TRBV2 and TRBJ2-7; weak D call: TRBD2 (7 bases). This CDR3 is built from 15 residues. Germline V gene data show CDR1 as SNHLY and CDR2 as FYNNEI. Trimming shortened V by 1 base and J by 5 bases, and 15 bases separated the two germline ends. In DNA, the CDR3 is TGTGCCAGCAGTGAAGTGGTGGGGGGGCCCCACGAGCAGTACTTC. Its protein is CASSEVVGGPHEQYF.

The gene calls are TRBV30 and TRBJ1-2; 7 nucleotides line up with TRBD1. J gave up 8 bases and V 1 base, and 10 bases lay outside the gene matches. The germline CDR1 and CDR2 sequences are GTSNPN and SVGIG (reference sequence). The length of the CDR3 is 14 residues. In DNA, the CDR3 is TGTGCCTGGAGTGGCTCCGGGACAGTAGCGGGCTACACCTTC. This encodes CAWSGSGTVAGYTF.

The chain carries TRBV4-1 and TRBJ2-3; tentatively, D is TRBD1 (7 bases). Germline CDR1 and CDR2: MGHRA and YSYEKL. This CDR3 has 16 residues. V was trimmed by 2 bases and J by 0 bases, leaving 12 bases between them. In nucleotides, the CDR3 is TGCGCCAGCAGCCAACAACAGGGGACTAGCACAGATACGCAGTATTTT. Its protein product is CASSQQQGTSTDTQYF.

This chain joins TRBV6-6 and TRBJ1-4; the D is unclear. Germline-derived CDR1 and CDR2 are MNHNY and SVGAGI (reference sequence). V was clipped by 2 bases and J by 8 bases, with 12 bases between them. This CDR3 has 14 residues. Here the CDR3 reads CASSYRGSGEKLFF. CDR3 nucleotides: TGTGCCAGCAGTTACCGAGGGAGTGGCGAAAAACTGTTTTTT.

The rearrangement links TRBV4-2 to TRBJ1-3; TRBD1 matches 10 bases. Per germline, CDR1 LGHNA and CDR2 YNFKEQ. V was clipped by 6 bases and J by 3 bases; unmatched bases: 5. The CDR3 contains 15 residues. The DNA of the CDR3 is TGTGCCAGCAGTATTGGGACAGGGGATGGAAACACCATATATTTT. It is translated as CASSIGTGDGNTIYF.

This clone was recorded only once. V is TRBV5-6 and J is TRBJ2-1; 7 positions match TRBD1. Germline CDR1 is SGHDT and CDR2 is YYEEEE. CDR3 length: 13 amino acids. After removal of 5 bases from V and 9 bases from J, the junction contained 8 bases not matched to a gene. CDR3 in amino acids: CASRRTGAREQFF. The CDR3 nucleotides read TGTGCCAGCAGACGAACAGGGGCGCGTGAGCAGTTCTTC.

The chain combines TRBV6-5 with TRBJ2-7, with D possibly TRBD2 on 5 matching bases. CDR1 is MNHEY, CDR2 SVGAGI, per germline. CDR3 size: 15 residues. Trimming left V 6 bases short and J 8 bases short, with 23 bases between. The CDR3 protein is CASSPRDFGPPKQYF. The CDR3 DNA reads as TGTGCCAGCAGCCCCCGGGATTTCGGACCCCCCAAGCAGTACTTC.

The chain carries TRBV24-1 and TRBJ2-1, with 9 nucleotides matching TRBD2. J gave up 6 bases and V 6 bases, and 8 bases lay outside the gene matches. Germline V lookup: CDR1 KGHDR, CDR2 SFDVKD. The CDR3 sequence is 15 residues long. As DNA, the CDR3 is TGTGCCACCAGTTCCTTAGCGGGGGCAATCAATGAGCAGTTCTTC. Its protein is CATSSLAGAINEQFF.

The J gene is TRBJ1-2, the V gene TRBV7-2; no reliable D call. The CDR3 extends over 14 amino acids. Looked up from germline, CDR1 is SGHTA and CDR2 is FQGNSA. V was shortened by 0 bases and J by 8 bases, with 13 bases between the two germline ends. In nucleotides, the CDR3 is TGTGCCAGCAGCTTAGCGCAGAGGGTCGGGGGCTACACCTTC. Its protein product is CASSLAQRVGGYTF.

The chain recombines TRBV28 with TRBJ2-5, with TRBD2 identical over 13 bases. This CDR3 contains 14 residues. Germline V lookup: CDR1 MDHEN, CDR2 SYDVKM. V shed 8 bases and J 5 bases; nucleotides not matched to a gene: 5. CDR3 sequence reads: CASGLAGALETQYF. In DNA form, the CDR3 reads TGTGCCAGCGGACTAGCGGGGGCGTTGGAGACCCAGTACTTC.

The chain links TRBV2 to TRBJ2-3; 11 nucleotides line up with TRBD2. Germline V gene lookup returns CDR1 SNHLY and CDR2 FYNNEI. The CDR3 has 15 amino acids. The trim removed 8 bases at V and 6 bases at J, leaving 10 bases unmatched. The CDR3 here is CASAVSGGARDTQYF. The CDR3 nucleotides read TGTGCCAGCGCAGTTAGCGGGGGGGCGCGGGATACGCAGTATTTT.

This rearrangement joins TRBV5-4 to TRBJ1-3; no clear D. The CDR3 covers 15 residues. CDR1 and CDR2 (germline): SGHNT, YYREEE (reference sequence). Trimming shortened V by 0 bases and J by 0 bases, and 7 bases separated the two germline ends. DNA for the CDR3: TGTGCCAGCAGCTTGGAATTGGCCTCTGGAAACACCATATATTTT. Translating it yields CASSLELASGNTIYF.